This TCR beta chain originates from a study of blood T cells in healthy people across ages. The trim removed 2 bases at V and 11 bases at J, leaving 9 bases unmatched. Germline V CDR1 and CDR2: SGHRS, YFSETQ. The CDR3 is 14 amino acids. Peripheral blood from each donor was collected in a volume of about 10 milliliters. Using a J-beta primer mix together with a sample-barcoded 5' primer, a second PCR was run for roughly 6 to 12 cycles. TCRdb reprocessed the 5' RACE reads via MiXCR and lists one record per CDR3 protein. The sample has over 1,500,000 distinct CDR3 sequences; about 50% are singletons. Regarding this clonotype: Its matching antigen is unknown. This may stem from a read error, because a much larger clone lies one nucleotide away.

Broader study findings: Older age coincided with a roughly linear decline in TCR beta diversity per million T cells. Across samples, TCR beta diversity tracked strongly with naive T cell percentage.

The TCR sequence derives from a middle-aged woman in good health. The gene calls are TRBV5-1 and TRBJ2-5; 10 bases are a match to TRBD1. Sample: blood. This chain's CDR3 is CASSLQTGGNEQYF. The CDR3 DNA follows: TGCGCCAGCAGCTTACAGACAGGGGGCAATGAGCAGTACTTC.